This T cell receptor beta chain was captured by sequencing in a study of blood T cells in healthy people across ages (dated by TCRdb to the mid-2010s). In the study overall: In model experiments, template switching captured roughly one uniquely barcoded TCR beta cDNA molecule for every two T cells. To avoid experimental bias, donors of different ages were spread randomly across the sequencing lanes. The donors were split into four age groups: young (average 16 years), middle-aged (about 40), aged (roughly 60) and long-lived (approximately 80). Using the same blood draw, the study looked at two additional independent replicas of 1 million unique cDNA reads for two donors, one aged 18 to 29 and the other aged 80 or older. To track age-related changes in TCR beta repertoire diversity, the study relied on deep sequencing normalized with unique cDNA molecular identifiers.

Findings and caveats that apply to the study as a whole: Donor CMV infection status was unknown, potentially confounding age-related changes in expanded clonotypes. Compared with the aged group, the long-lived group had more naive CD4+ T cells, fewer expanded clones and increased TCR diversity, a pattern suggesting age selection. Bulk unsorted PBMC profiling prevented conclusive comparison of naive and antigen-experienced compartments. The percentage of naive T cells measured by flow cytometry correlated strongly with observed TCR beta diversity. Total diversity estimates from one million sequenced T cells were considered lower bounds and underestimates. As age increased, observed TCR beta diversity per million T cells dropped in a roughly linear way, and a significant reduction was already evident by age roughly 36.

Remarks on this clonotype: The antigen it recognizes is unknown. The sample holds no much larger clone one base away, and base qualities are not on file.

The method behind the library was 5' RACE. Sequencer: Illumina HiSeq 2500. A second PCR of about 6 to 11 cycles was performed with a sample-barcoded 5' primer and a J-beta primer mix. Each TCR beta cDNA molecule received a unique molecular identifier from a template-switch 5' adaptor carrying 12 random nucleotides. Each sample yielded at least 2.5 million CDR3-containing paired-end reads. All of the RNA was converted into first-strand cDNA using the Mint cDNA synthesis kit, with a TRBC-specific oligonucleotide serving as the primer. Following uracil-DNA glycosylase treatment, a first 18-cycle PCR with universal primers M1SS and BC2_uni_R was performed on all cDNA. In the source study's methods: For normalization, 1 million high-quality reads were randomly selected from each sample, with every read carrying a distinct molecular identifier. Reads with shared molecular identifiers were discarded instead of being binned into consensus sequences. MiTCR, with a Q25 quality threshold and the strictest error-elimination algorithm, was used for CDR3 identification, clonotype clustering and error correction. A nonparametric unseen species model using Euler transformation provided a lower-bound estimate of total TCR beta diversity. In TCRdb, the public reads were trimmed at Q25 with fastp and aligned with MiXCR, with productive beta chains retained. Each entry is one CDR3 protein sequence, shown with its most common DNA and genes. The V and J calls here are based on TCRdb, not the publication. Here the sample has 550,000 to 800,000 distinct CDR3 sequences; about 30% occur a single time. Clones ranked in the top ten supply 15% of the sample.

The CDR3 runs 14 residues from the cysteine to the phenylalanine. Only the CDR3 DNA stays, 42 bases, in frame from base 1. CDR1 and CDR2, looked up from the germline V gene (reference sequence), are DFQATT and SNEGSKA. Trimming removed 4 bases from V and 3 bases from J, leaving 13 bases between the germline ends. The approximately 40 donors, aged about 6 to 95 years, were systemically healthy Caucasian individuals from Russia. Roughly 11 milliliters of peripheral blood were drawn from each donor into EDTA-treated Vacutainer tubes. Ficoll-Paque density-gradient centrifugation was used to isolate PBMCs, with at least 6.5 million obtained per sample. Total RNA, at least 6 micrograms per sample, was extracted from PBMCs with Trizol reagent. Naive CD45RAhigh/CD27high T cell percentages were measured by flow cytometry on a PBMC aliquot from every donor.

The sequence was obtained from a woman of 80 years or more in good health. Donor details come from another sample of the same person, matched by shared clones. The specimen was blood. Here the chain combines TRBV20-1 and TRBJ1-5, and TRBD1 may be the D gene, going by 5 matching bases. The DNA reads TGCAGTGCTATGGGCCAGACAGACAATCAGCCCCAGCATTTT. Its protein product is CSAMGQTDNQPQHF.